Below are 16 T cell receptor beta chains sequenced from a single sample in a study of cytomegalovirus exposure and HLA in healthy donors. The PCR was carried out with 60 Vbeta primers and 13 Jbeta primers. Measured with immunoSEQ multiplex PCR; TCRdb has only the in-frame clones, and not every one. The table records 150,000 to 200,000 clones, around 85% of them present only once. Input material: PBMCs. These receptor sequences come from a woman aged 45-59 years in good health and CMV-seronegative.

The gene calls are TRBV27 and TRBJ2-5, with 8 bases aligning to TRBD1. The DNA end lines up better with TRBJ2-7; the J call may be wrong. Germline assignment: CDR1 MNHEY and CDR2 SMNVEV (reference sequence). The CDR3 totals 13 residues. CDR3 in amino acids: CASSLGQGSEQYF. The CDR3 nucleotides read TGTGCCAGCAGTTTAGGACAGGGAAGCGAGCAGTACTTC.

The genes are TRBV28 and TRBJ1-4, with TRBD1 identical over 11 bases. The J segment lost 5 bases and the V segment lost 0 bases, leaving 2 bases of the junction unmatched. Germline CDR1 and CDR2: MDHEN and SYDVKM. The CDR3 spans 16 residues. This chain's CDR3 is CASSLWGTGGNEKLFF. CDR3 nucleotides: TGTGCCAGCAGTTTATGGGGGACAGGGGGGAATGAAAAACTGTTTTTT.

In its sample, this clone was seen a few times. The rearrangement links TRBV4-1 to TRBJ1-2, with TRBD1 matching over 7 bases. The CDR3 consists of 15 residues. Trimming removed 3 bases from V and 5 bases from J; junction bases left unmatched: 9. Germline CDR1 and CDR2: MGHRA and YSYEKL. The CDR3 nucleotides are TGCGCCAGCAGCCAGTTACAGGGGCTCCTATATGGCTACACCTTC. Translation gives CASSQLQGLLYGYTF.

The CDR3 nucleotides are TGTGCCAGCAGGGCCGGGACAGGGCATGGCTACACCTTC. Protein: CASRAGTGHGYTF. This rearrangement joins TRBV6-5 to TRBJ1-2, with TRBD1 identical over 9 bases. The ends lost 6 bases at V and 6 bases at J; junction bases unmatched: 5. CDR1 MNHEY and CDR2 SVGAGI come from the germline V gene. This CDR3 has 13 amino acids.

The gene calls are TRBV19 and TRBJ2-2; D possibly corresponds to TRBD2 (6 bases). Germline V gives CDR1 LNHDA, CDR2 SQIVND (reference sequence). The V and J ends lost 4 bases and 3 bases respectively, with 21 bases between them. The CDR3 runs to 18 residues. CDR3: CASSTPAPGRGDTGELFF. The CDR3 DNA reads as TGTGCCAGTAGTACCCCAGCCCCCGGGAGAGGAGACACCGGGGAGCTGTTTTTT. Complete variable domain (other parts from reference TRBV19 and TRBJ2-2): DGGITQSPKYLFRKEGQNVTLSCEQNLNHDAMYWYRQDPGQGLRLIYYSQIVNDFQKGDIAEGYSVSREKKESFPLTVTSAQKNPTAFYLCASSTPAPGRGDTGELFFGEGSRLTVL.

The genes are TRBV6-5 and TRBJ2-1, with D possibly TRBD2 on 7 matching bases. V lost 3 bases, J lost 9 bases, and 18 bases lay in between. CDR3 size: 15 residues. Germline V gene data show CDR1 as MNHEY and CDR2 as SVGAGI. For the CDR3, the DNA is TGTGCCAGCAGTTATGCAAGGGGGGGATTCGGTGAGCAGTTCTTC. This sequence encodes CASSYARGGFGEQFF.

The genes are TRBV5-5 and TRBJ1-2; D remains unclear. The germline V gene has CDR1 SGHKS and CDR2 YYEKEE (reference sequence). CDR3 size: 13 residues. V was clipped by 6 bases and J by 8 bases, with 17 bases between them. CDR3 amino acids: CASKDGLGLGYTF. The CDR3 DNA is TGTGCCAGCAAGGACGGACTCGGACTAGGCTACACCTTC.

This clone was recorded a few times. The chain links TRBV11-2 to TRBJ2-1, with 13 bases lining up with TRBD2. The CDR3 is made up of 18 amino acids. Trimming cost V 4 bases and J 3 bases; bases outside gene matches: 9. The V gene's germline CDR1 is SGHAT and CDR2 FQNNGV. The CDR3 is CASSSGLAGVRDYNEQFF. The CDR3 DNA follows: TGTGCCAGCAGCTCTGGACTAGCGGGGGTTCGGGACTACAATGAGCAGTTCTTC.

The chain has TRBV5-1 and TRBJ2-1; 9 nucleotides align to TRBD2. V gave up 2 bases and J gave up 4 bases; unmatched junction bases: 31. CDR1 and CDR2 from the germline V gene are SGHRS and YFSETQ. The CDR3 is made up of 24 amino acids. The CDR3, as DNA: TGCGCCAGCAGCTTACAGTTGGGGGGGGCGGCACGTAAACGACTAGCGGCACCTTACAATGAGCAGTTCTTC. Protein: CASSLQLGGAARKRLAAPYNEQFF.

The chain uses TRBV29-1 and TRBJ1-2, with 12 bases that match TRBD1. With 6 bases clipped from V and 8 bases from J, the junction kept 4 bases outside the gene matches. In germline, CDR1 is SQVTM, CDR2 ANQGSEA. This CDR3 spans 12 amino acids. The chain's CDR3 is CSVGTGGKGYTF. CDR3 sequence (DNA): TGCAGCGTGGGGACAGGGGGCAAGGGCTACACCTTC.

The V call is TRBV30, the J call TRBJ2-1; possible D gene TRBD2, 7 bases. This CDR3 is 14 amino acids long. Germline V lookup: CDR1 GTSNPN, CDR2 SVGIG (reference sequence). Trimming pared 2 bases from V and 4 bases from J, leaving 12 bases between. This CDR3 is CAWSWGGAYNEQFF. The CDR3 DNA reads as TGTGCCTGGAGTTGGGGGGGGGCATACAATGAGCAGTTCTTC.

This chain uses TRBV27 with TRBJ1-2, with 7 bases identical to TRBD1. V gave up 3 bases and J gave up 4 bases; unmatched junction bases: 8. Germline V gene sequence: CDR1 MNHEY, CDR2 SMNVEV (reference sequence). This CDR3 spans 15 amino acids. In DNA, the CDR3 is TGTGCCAGCAGTTTGCGAGGGGGCTCGGGCTATGGCTACACCTTC. Its protein is CASSLRGGSGYGYTF.

The rearrangement uses TRBV6-1 and TRBJ2-3; 8 bases agree with TRBD1. CDR1 and CDR2 from the germline V gene are MNHNS and SASEGT. With 3 bases clipped from V and 3 bases from J, the junction kept 11 bases outside the gene matches. This CDR3 is 17 amino acids long. The CDR3: CASSEGWTGPGTDTQYF. The CDR3 coding sequence is TGTGCCAGCAGTGAGGGTTGGACAGGGCCCGGGACAGATACGCAGTATTTT.

The V gene is TRBV7-4, the J gene TRBJ1-5, with D uncertain. The CDR3 has 8 residues. Germline lookup yields CDR1 SGHVT and CDR2 SQSDAQ. The ends were cut back, 10 bases at V and 11 bases at J, with 6 bases in the middle. The CDR3 spells CAILSQHF. For the CDR3, the DNA is TGTGCCATTCTTTCCCAGCATTTT.

The J gene is TRBJ2-7, the V gene TRBV7-9, with 7 nucleotides matching TRBD1. This CDR3 comprises 14 residues. V gave up 5 bases and J gave up 5 bases; unmatched junction bases: 9. Germline V CDR1 and CDR2: SEHNR, FQNEAQ (reference sequence). DNA for the CDR3: TGTGCCAGCAGCATCAGGACAGGAGGAAACGAGCAGTACTTC. This gives the protein CASSIRTGGNEQYF.

The CDR3: CASSSRDGTGDPHHGYTF. The CDR3 DNA reads as TGTGCCAGCAGTTCGAGAGATGGGACAGGGGACCCACACCATGGCTACACCTTC. The genes are TRBV27 and TRBJ1-2, with TRBD1 identical over 10 bases. The CDR3 has 18 amino acids. Germline V CDR1 and CDR2: MNHEY, SMNVEV (reference sequence). J gave up 6 bases and V 4 bases, and 17 bases lay outside the gene matches.